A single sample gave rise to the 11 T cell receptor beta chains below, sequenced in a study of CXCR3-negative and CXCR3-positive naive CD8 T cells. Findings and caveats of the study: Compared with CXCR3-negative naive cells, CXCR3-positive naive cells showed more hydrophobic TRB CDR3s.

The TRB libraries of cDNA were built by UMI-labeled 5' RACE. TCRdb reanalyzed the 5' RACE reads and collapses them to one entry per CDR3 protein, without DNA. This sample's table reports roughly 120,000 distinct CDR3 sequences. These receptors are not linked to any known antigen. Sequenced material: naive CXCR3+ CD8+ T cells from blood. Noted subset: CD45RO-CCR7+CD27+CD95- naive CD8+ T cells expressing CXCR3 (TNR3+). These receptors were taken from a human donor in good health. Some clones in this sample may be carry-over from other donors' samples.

This CDR3 reads CASSPELRQNTGELFF. The V and J genes are TRBV18 and TRBJ2-2. CDR3 size: 16 residues. Germline CDR1 KGHSH, CDR2 LQKENI.

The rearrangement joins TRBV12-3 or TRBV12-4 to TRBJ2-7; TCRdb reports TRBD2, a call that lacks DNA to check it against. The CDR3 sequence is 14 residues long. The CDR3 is CASSPSSGFYEQYF.

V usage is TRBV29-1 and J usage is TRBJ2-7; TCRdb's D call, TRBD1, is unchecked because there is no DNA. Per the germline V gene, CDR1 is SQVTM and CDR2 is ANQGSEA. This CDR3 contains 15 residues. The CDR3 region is CSVEGATTGPHEQYF.

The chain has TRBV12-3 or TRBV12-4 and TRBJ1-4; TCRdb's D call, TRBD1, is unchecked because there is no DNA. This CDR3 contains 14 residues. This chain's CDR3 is CASRPGATNEKLFF.

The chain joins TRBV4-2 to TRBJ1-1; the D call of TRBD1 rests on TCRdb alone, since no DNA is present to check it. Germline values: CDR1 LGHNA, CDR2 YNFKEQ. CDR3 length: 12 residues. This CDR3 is CASSQGTGRAFF.

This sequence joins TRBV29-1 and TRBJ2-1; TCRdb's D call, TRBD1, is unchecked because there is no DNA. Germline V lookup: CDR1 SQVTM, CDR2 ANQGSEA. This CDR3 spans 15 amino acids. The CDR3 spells CSVETDTPRYNEQFF.

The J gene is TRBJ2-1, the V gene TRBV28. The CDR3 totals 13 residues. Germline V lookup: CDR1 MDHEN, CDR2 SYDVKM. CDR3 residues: CASSVYSENEQFF.

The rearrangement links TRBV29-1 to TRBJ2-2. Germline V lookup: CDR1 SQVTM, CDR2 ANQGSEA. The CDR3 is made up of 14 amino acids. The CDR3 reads CSVDSGLNTGELFF.

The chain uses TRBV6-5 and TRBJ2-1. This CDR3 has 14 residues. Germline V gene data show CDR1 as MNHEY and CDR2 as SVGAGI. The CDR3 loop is CASSYSGDYNEQFF.

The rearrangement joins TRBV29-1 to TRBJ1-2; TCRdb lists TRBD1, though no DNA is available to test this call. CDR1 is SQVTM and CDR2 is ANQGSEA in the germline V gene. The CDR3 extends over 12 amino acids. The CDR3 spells CSVGDSNYGYTF.

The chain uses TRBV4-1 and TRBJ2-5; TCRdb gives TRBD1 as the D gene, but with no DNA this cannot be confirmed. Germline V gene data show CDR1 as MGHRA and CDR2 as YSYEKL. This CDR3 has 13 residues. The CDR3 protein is CASWGPTQETQYF.